These 32 T cell receptor beta chains came from one sample sequenced in a study of blood T cell repertoires in COVID-19. Only in-frame clones appear in the TCRdb table, and some are missing; sequencing was by immunoSEQ multiplex PCR. The repertoire consists of some 180,000 clones, with about four fifths occurring once and the leading ten covering 9.5% to 11%. What was sequenced was peripheral blood. Receptors originate from a woman aged 40 to 50 with COVID-19, enrolled during active disease.

V gene TRBV7-9 combines with J gene TRBJ2-5, with a possible D match to TRBD1 (5 bases). Germline V CDR1 and CDR2: SEHNR, FQNEAQ (reference sequence). This CDR3 has 14 amino acids. The ends were cut back, 4 bases at V and 5 bases at J, with 14 bases in the middle. The CDR3 reads CASSSTVFRETQYF. The CDR3 DNA reads as TGTGCCAGCAGCTCGACAGTTTTTCGGGAGACCCAGTACTTC.

This chain links TRBV27 with TRBJ2-5; 9 bases are shared with TRBD1. CDR3 size: 14 residues. Unmatched junction bases numbered 5, after V lost 4 bases and J lost 5 bases. Germline CDR1 MNHEY, CDR2 SMNVEV (reference sequence). The CDR3 sequence: CASSSTGGWETQYF. DNA of the CDR3: TGTGCCAGCAGTTCTACAGGGGGCTGGGAGACCCAGTACTTC.

The chain links TRBV10-1 to TRBJ2-2; D gene uncertain. V lost 3 bases to trimming and J lost 4 bases, with 3 bases between them. The CDR3 is 12 residues long. CDR1 WNHNN and CDR2 SYGVQD come from the germline V gene (reference sequence). The CDR3 coding sequence is TGCGCCAGCAGTGACAGCACCGGGGAGCTGTTTTTT. Translating it yields CASSDSTGELFF.

The chain employs TRBV5-6 and TRBJ2-3; 9 positions match TRBD2. The CDR3 extends over 16 amino acids. Germline CDR1 and CDR2: SGHDT and YYEEEE. The trim removed 4 bases at V and 5 bases at J, leaving 11 bases unmatched. The CDR3 reads CASSPGIAGVRDTQYF. The CDR3 nucleotides are TGTGCCAGCAGCCCTGGGATAGCGGGGGTGAGAGATACGCAGTATTTT.

V gene TRBV5-1 combines with J gene TRBJ2-7, with TRBD1 matching over 7 bases. CDR1 and CDR2 (germline): SGHRS, YFSETQ. The CDR3 totals 15 residues. V was pared by 7 bases and J by 3 bases, with 13 bases of the junction left unmatched. Here the CDR3 DNA reads TGCGCCAGCCACGTGGGGGACAGAGAGTTCTACGAGCAGTACTTC. The encoded protein is CASHVGDREFYEQYF.

The table lists this clone with many counts. This chain joins TRBV5-1 and TRBJ2-7; D gene uncertain. The germline V and J ends were trimmed by 5 bases and 0 bases, with 12 bases remaining between them. The CDR3 loop spans 14 amino acids. Germline values: CDR1 SGHRS, CDR2 YFSETQ. The CDR3 is CASRDSRSSYEQYF. CDR3 bases: TGCGCCAGCAGAGATAGTCGTAGCTCCTACGAGCAGTACTTC.

This clone was recorded a few times. The rearrangement joins TRBV4-2 to TRBJ2-1; weak D call: TRBD1 (5 bases). Trimming stripped 0 bases from V and 0 bases from J, with 9 bases between. The CDR3 loop spans 16 amino acids. Looked up from germline, CDR1 is LGHNA and CDR2 is YNFKEQ. DNA for the CDR3: TGTGCCAGCAGCCAAGAGTCACAGGTCTCCTACAATGAGCAGTTCTTC. It codes for CASSQESQVSYNEQFF.

The chain uses TRBV30 and TRBJ1-1; D may be TRBD1 (5 bases). CDR1 GTSNPN and CDR2 SVGIG come from the germline V gene (reference sequence). The V end lost 2 bases, the J end lost 1 base, and 17 bases lay between the germline ends. This CDR3 contains 16 residues. CDR3 in amino acids: CAWSRPRDYRNTEAFF. DNA for the CDR3: TGTGCCTGGAGTCGTCCCAGGGACTACAGGAACACTGAAGCTTTCTTT.

As concerns this clone: Germline is not matched at one junction end, which may reflect a read error. The rearrangement links TRBV7-2 to TRBJ2-3, with 8 bases lining up with TRBD1. Looked up from germline, CDR1 is SGHTA and CDR2 is FQGNSA. The CDR3 spans 12 residues. The CDR3 coding sequence is TGTGCCAGCAGCTCTACAGGGGGTGAGGCGCATTTT. The encoded protein is CASSSTGGEAHF.

The chain combines TRBV4-2 with TRBJ2-1; D not resolved. Germline V gene lookup returns CDR1 LGHNA and CDR2 YNFKEQ. The V gene lost 1 base and the J gene lost 7 bases, with 14 bases spanning the gap. This CDR3 has 15 amino acids. The chain's CDR3 is CASSQGLFLGNEQFF. The DNA of the CDR3 is TGTGCCAGCAGCCAAGGACTCTTCCTAGGAAATGAGCAGTTCTTC.

The chain is built from TRBV24-1 and TRBJ2-3, with 8 nucleotides matching TRBD2. The J segment lost 2 bases and the V segment lost 3 bases, leaving 6 bases of the junction unmatched. The length of the CDR3 is 16 residues. CDR1 KGHDR and CDR2 SFDVKD come from the germline V gene. The CDR3 spells CATSDRLALNTDTQYF. The CDR3 bases are TGTGCCACCAGTGATAGACTAGCGCTTAACACAGATACGCAGTATTTT.

V is TRBV18 and J is TRBJ1-2, with 9 nucleotides matching TRBD1. Germline V gene lookup returns CDR1 KGHSH and CDR2 LQKENI. The CDR3 runs to 13 residues. J gave up 5 bases and V 8 bases, and 6 bases lay outside the gene matches. Here the CDR3 DNA reads TGTGCCAGCGGCGGACAGGGGAGATATGGCTACACCTTC. The encoded protein is CASGGQGRYGYTF.

In its sample, this clone was seen once. The chain couples TRBV9 to TRBJ2-1, with 7 bases aligning to TRBD2. The J segment lost 0 bases and the V segment lost 0 bases, leaving 3 bases of the junction unmatched. This CDR3 is built from 16 residues. CDR1 is SGDLS and CDR2 is YYNGEE in the germline V gene. The CDR3 DNA follows: TGTGCCAGCAGCGTAGGAGCGGGAAGCTCCTACAATGAGCAGTTCTTC. Its translation: CASSVGAGSSYNEQFF.

This chain connects TRBV7-9 to TRBJ2-7, with D hard to call. The V end was cut by 1 base, the J end by 5 bases, with 9 bases between. Germline V lookup: CDR1 SEHNR, CDR2 FQNEAQ (reference sequence). This CDR3 is 13 amino acids long. CDR3 coding DNA: TGTGCCAGCAGCTTAGGGGTAACTAACGAGCAGTACTTC. Translating it yields CASSLGVTNEQYF.

V and J are TRBV15 and TRBJ1-4, with D perhaps matching TRBD1 (5 bases). The CDR3 has 15 amino acids. Germline V gene lookup returns CDR1 LNHNV and CDR2 YYDKDF (reference sequence). Trimming left V 0 bases short and J 7 bases short, with 12 bases between. The CDR3 coding sequence is TGTGCCACCAGCAGAGAATCCCTAAGGGGTGAAAAACTGTTTTTT. It is translated as CATSRESLRGEKLFF.

The rearrangement links TRBV18 to TRBJ2-1; 10 positions agree with TRBD2. The germline V gene encodes CDR1 KGHSH and CDR2 LQKENI. V was pared by 2 bases and J by 10 bases, with 11 bases of the junction left unmatched. The CDR3 is made up of 16 amino acids. Written as DNA, the CDR3 is TGTGCCAGCTCACCAATTGAAGCGGGGGGGAAGTCGGAGCAGTTCTTC. Amino acids: CASSPIEAGGKSEQFF.

CDR3 DNA sequence: TGTGCCAGCAGTTACCAAACTTCCCAGTACTTC. This sequence encodes CASSYQTSQYF. The chain joins TRBV6-6 to TRBJ2-5, with D unclear. With 2 bases removed from V and 9 bases from J, the gap between germline ends came to 7 bases. The germline gives CDR1 MNHNY, CDR2 SVGAGI (reference sequence). This CDR3 is 11 amino acids long.

This clone was seen only once. The CDR3 coding sequence is TGTGCCAGCAGCCCCGGGACAGTGGACTCTGGCTACACCTTC. Translating it yields CASSPGTVDSGYTF. The V and J genes are TRBV6-5 and TRBJ1-2, with 7 positions matching TRBD1. Germline CDR1 is MNHEY and CDR2 is SVGAGI. V gave up 6 bases and J gave up 7 bases; unmatched junction bases: 11. The CDR3 sequence is 14 residues long.

The rearrangement links TRBV7-8 to TRBJ2-5; 8 nucleotides agree with TRBD2. Germline V CDR1 and CDR2: SGHVS, FQNEAQ. The V gene end was trimmed by 7 bases and the J gene end by 4 bases; junction bases not matched to a gene: 11. The CDR3 runs to 15 residues. The CDR3 DNA sequence: TGTGCCAGCAAGCGGGTAGCGGGACGGTCAGAGACCCAGTACTTC. Encoded protein: CASKRVAGRSETQYF. Together with reference TRBV7-8 and TRBJ2-5, the CDR3 gives the full variable domain: GAGVSQSPRYKVAKRGQDVALRCDPISGHVSLFWYQQALGQGPEFLTYFQNEAQLDKSGLPSDRFFAERPEGSVSTLKIQRTQQEDSAVYLCASKRVAGRSETQYFGPGTRLLVL.

The rearrangement uses TRBV6-5 and TRBJ1-1; TRBD1 agrees at 7 bases. This CDR3 comprises 16 residues. With V trimmed by 3 bases and J by 1 base, 8 bases remained unmatched. Germline CDR1 MNHEY, CDR2 SVGAGI. The CDR3 DNA follows: TGTGCCAGCAGTTATTTGGCCGCAGGGGGGAACACTGAAGCTTTCTTT. This translates into CASSYLAAGGNTEAFF.

V is TRBV6-5 and J is TRBJ1-5, with D unresolved. The germline V gene has CDR1 MNHEY and CDR2 SVGAGI. This CDR3 contains 13 residues. The ends were cut back, 6 bases at V and 0 bases at J, with 6 bases in the middle. CDR3 sequence: CASRLYSNQPQHF. For the CDR3, the DNA is TGTGCCAGCAGACTCTATAGCAATCAGCCCCAGCATTTT.

The chain links TRBV2 to TRBJ2-7; D is possibly TRBD2 (6 bases). The CDR3 is made up of 13 amino acids. V lost 3 bases to trimming and J lost 0 bases, with 6 bases between them. In germline, CDR1 is SNHLY, CDR2 FYNNEI. The CDR3 nucleotides read TGTGCCAGCAGTGACGGGAGCTCCTACGAGCAGTACGTC. It translates to CASSDGSSYEQYV.

The chain combines TRBV19 with TRBJ2-3; TRBD1 aligns across 7 bases. V lost 4 bases to trimming and J lost 0 bases; unmatched junction nucleotides: 4. The CDR3 spans 15 residues. CDR1 is LNHDA and CDR2 is SQIVND in the germline V gene (reference sequence). Here the CDR3 DNA reads TGTGCCAGTAGTAGTTGGACAGGAAGCACAGATACGCAGTATTTT. This translates into CASSSWTGSTDTQYF.

The chain combines TRBV7-9 with TRBJ2-2; 10 bases are shared with TRBD2. With 1 base clipped from V and 7 bases from J, the junction kept 6 bases outside the gene matches. CDR1 is SEHNR, CDR2 FQNEAQ, per germline (reference sequence). The CDR3 runs 16 residues. CDR3 amino acids: CASSLGLAGAGGELFF. In nucleotides, the CDR3 is TGTGCCAGCAGCTTAGGGCTAGCGGGAGCTGGCGGGGAGCTGTTTTTT.

This clone was observed once. The gene calls are TRBV9 and TRBJ1-2; TRBD1 might be the D (5 bases). Germline V gene lookup returns CDR1 SGDLS and CDR2 YYNGEE. The CDR3 is made up of 13 amino acids. Trimming shortened V by 1 base and J by 7 bases, and 11 bases separated the two germline ends. This chain's CDR3 is CASSVQGLGGYTF. CDR3 in DNA: TGTGCCAGCAGCGTACAGGGACTTGGTGGCTACACCTTC.

The chain uses TRBV3-1 (or the pseudogene TRBV3-2) and TRBJ2-4; 7 bases align to TRBD2. CDR1 and CDR2 from the germline V gene are LGHDT and YNNKEL (reference sequence). This CDR3 has 13 amino acids. V shed 3 bases, J shed 11 bases, and the junction held 7 bases outside the gene matches. CDR3 region: CASSQPRGSVQYF. The CDR3, as DNA: TGTGCCAGCAGCCAGCCCCGCGGGAGCGTTCAGTACTTC.

This clone was picked up a small number of times. The CDR3 nucleotides read TGTGCCAGCAGTTTACGGGGGTGGTTGTATTTT. Residues: CASSLRGWLYF. The chain links TRBV12-3 or TRBV12-4 to TRBJ2-3; possibly TRBD2 for D (6 bases). V was trimmed by 2 bases and J by 14 bases, leaving 11 bases between them. The CDR3 has 11 residues.

The chain joins TRBV28 to TRBJ1-1; possibly TRBD1 for D (6 bases). V was cut by 9 bases and J by 3 bases, with 17 bases left in between. CDR1 and CDR2 (germline): MDHEN, SYDVKM. CDR3 size: 14 residues. CDR3 residues: CASYIGGGHTEAFF. The CDR3 DNA reads TGTGCCAGTTACATCGGCGGGGGGCACACTGAAGCTTTCTTT.

The gene calls are TRBV28 and TRBJ2-4, with D perhaps TRBD1 (7 bases). The CDR3 is made up of 14 amino acids. V was cut by 3 bases and J by 6 bases, with 12 bases left in between. Germline assignment: CDR1 MDHEN and CDR2 SYDVKM. CDR3 residues: CASSFRQGGNIQYF. In DNA, the CDR3 is TGTGCCAGCAGTTTTCGACAGGGAGGAAACATTCAGTACTTC.

The CDR3 sequence is CASSLQGALTEAFF. The CDR3 nucleotides read TGTGCCAGCAGTTTACAGGGGGCTTTGACTGAAGCTTTCTTT. The chain employs TRBV27 and TRBJ1-1, with 8 bases lining up with TRBD1. Per the germline V gene, CDR1 is MNHEY and CDR2 is SMNVEV (reference sequence). The CDR3 sequence is 14 residues long. V trimming: 2 bases; J trimming: 5 bases; junction bases outside the gene matches: 4.

V is TRBV4-1 and J is TRBJ2-1; D is possibly TRBD2 (6 bases). The CDR3 has 14 residues. The germline V and J ends were trimmed by 1 base and 5 bases, with 9 bases remaining between them. Germline V gene sequence: CDR1 MGHRA, CDR2 YSYEKL. The chain's CDR3 is CASSQGAGNNEQFF. The CDR3, as DNA: TGCGCCAGCAGCCAAGGAGCGGGTAACAATGAGCAGTTCTTC.

This chain links TRBV6-5 with TRBJ1-5, with D perhaps matching TRBD1 (5 bases). V lost 10 bases and J lost 6, with 19 bases in between. This CDR3 region has 14 residues. Germline CDR1 and CDR2: MNHEY and SVGAGI. CDR3 sequence (DNA): TGTGCCACCTTAGGCTTACAGGTTGTTCAGCCCCAGCATTTT. Translating gives CATLGLQVVQPQHF.